The 4 T cell receptor beta chains given below trace back to one sample, sequenced in a study of blood T cell repertoires in COVID-19. The assay was immunoSEQ multiplex PCR, and TCRdb's table has in-frame clones only and misses some. Seen here are approximately 250,000 clones, 75% to 85% observed once, and the top ten hold under 1.5%. Sequenced: peripheral blood. The receptor source for this set is a woman aged 40 to 50 who had recovered from COVID-19.

This clone was detected only a few times. This sequence joins TRBV6-1 and TRBJ1-5, with D uncertain. Trimming shortened V by 3 bases and J by 3 bases, and 3 bases separated the two germline ends. Germline CDR1 and CDR2: MNHNS and SASEGT. This CDR3 region has 12 residues. CDR3 nucleotides: TGTGCCAGCAGTGACATCAATCAGCCCCAGCATTTT. The encoded protein is CASSDINQPQHF.

The chain uses TRBV3-1 (or the pseudogene TRBV3-2) and TRBJ1-2; D possibly corresponds to TRBD1 (6 bases). This CDR3 region has 12 residues. Germline CDR1 LGHDT, CDR2 YNNKEL (reference sequence). V was cut by 2 bases and J by 6 bases, with 7 bases left in between. For the CDR3, the DNA is TGTGCCAGCAGCCAACAGGGGCATGGCTACACCTTC. This gives the protein CASSQQGHGYTF.

The chain joins TRBV5-1 to TRBJ2-7; 8 bases agree with TRBD1. Losses at the gene ends were 4 bases for V and 2 bases for J; bases not matched to a gene: 5. Germline V gene lookup returns CDR1 SGHRS and CDR2 YFSETQ. The CDR3 totals 14 residues. The DNA of the CDR3 is TGCGCCAGCAGCCCTACAGGGGGTGCCTACGAGCAGTACTTC. Amino acid sequence: CASSPTGGAYEQYF.

This chain joins TRBV28 and TRBJ1-2, with a weak D call TRBD1 (6 bases). Germline CDR1 reads MDHEN; CDR2 reads SYDVKM. The ends were cut back, 6 bases at V and 5 bases at J, with 16 bases in the middle. This CDR3 is 14 amino acids long. CDR3 bases: TGTGCCAGCAGCCCACCAGGGGTACCTTATGGCTACACCTTC. It encodes CASSPPGVPYGYTF.